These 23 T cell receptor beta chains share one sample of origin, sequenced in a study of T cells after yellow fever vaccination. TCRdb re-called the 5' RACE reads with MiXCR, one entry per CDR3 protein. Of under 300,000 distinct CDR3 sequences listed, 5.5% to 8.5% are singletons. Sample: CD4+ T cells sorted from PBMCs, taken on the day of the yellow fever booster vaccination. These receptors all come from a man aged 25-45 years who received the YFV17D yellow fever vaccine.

CDR3 region: CASKTAGDTQYF. The CDR3 DNA sequence: TGTGCCAGCAAAACCGCGGGGGATACGCAGTATTTT. This chain joins TRBV6-2 or TRBV6-3 and TRBJ2-3; TRBD2 is a possible D gene (6 bases). The CDR3 is 12 amino acids. The germline gives CDR1 MNHEY, CDR2 SVGEGT. V was pared by 7 bases and J by 6 bases, with 11 bases between.

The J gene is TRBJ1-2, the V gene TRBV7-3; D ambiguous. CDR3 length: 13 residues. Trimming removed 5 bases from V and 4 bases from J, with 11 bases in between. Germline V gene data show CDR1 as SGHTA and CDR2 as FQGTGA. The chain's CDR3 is CASSAQMSYGYTF. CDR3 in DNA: TGTGCCAGCAGCGCACAGATGAGCTATGGCTACACCTTC.

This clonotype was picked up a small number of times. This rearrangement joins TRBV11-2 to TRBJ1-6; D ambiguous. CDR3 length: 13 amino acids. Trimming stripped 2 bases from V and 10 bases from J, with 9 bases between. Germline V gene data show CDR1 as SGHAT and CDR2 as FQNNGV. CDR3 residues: CASSLRDRSPLHF. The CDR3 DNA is TGTGCCAGCAGCTTAAGGGATAGGTCACCCCTCCACTTT.

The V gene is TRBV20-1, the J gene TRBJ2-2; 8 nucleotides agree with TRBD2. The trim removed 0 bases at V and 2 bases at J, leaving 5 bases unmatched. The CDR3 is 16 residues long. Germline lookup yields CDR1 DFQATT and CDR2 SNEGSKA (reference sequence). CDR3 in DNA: TGCAGTGCTAGAGAATTCGCGGGAGGAAACACCGGGGAGCTGTTTTTT. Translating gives CSAREFAGGNTGELFF.

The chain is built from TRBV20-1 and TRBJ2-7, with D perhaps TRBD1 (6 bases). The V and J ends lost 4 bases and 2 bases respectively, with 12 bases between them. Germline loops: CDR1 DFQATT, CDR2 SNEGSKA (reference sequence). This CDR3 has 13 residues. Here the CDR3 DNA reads TGCAGTGCTACTACAGGGCTCACCTACGAGCAGTACTTC. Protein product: CSATTGLTYEQYF.

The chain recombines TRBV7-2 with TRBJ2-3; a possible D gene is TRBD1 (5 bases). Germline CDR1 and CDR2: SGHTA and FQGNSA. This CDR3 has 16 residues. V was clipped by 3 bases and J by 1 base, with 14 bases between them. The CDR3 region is CASSFQGIPGTDTQYF. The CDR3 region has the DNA TGTGCCAGCAGCTTCCAGGGTATACCGGGCACAGATACGCAGTATTTT.

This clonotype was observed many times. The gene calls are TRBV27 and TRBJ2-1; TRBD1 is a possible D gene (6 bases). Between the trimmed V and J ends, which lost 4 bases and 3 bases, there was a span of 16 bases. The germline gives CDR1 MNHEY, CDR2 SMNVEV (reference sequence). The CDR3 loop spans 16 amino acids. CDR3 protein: CASSYPVGAGYNEQFF. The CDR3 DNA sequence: TGTGCCAGCAGTTACCCCGTGGGGGCGGGCTACAATGAGCAGTTCTTC.

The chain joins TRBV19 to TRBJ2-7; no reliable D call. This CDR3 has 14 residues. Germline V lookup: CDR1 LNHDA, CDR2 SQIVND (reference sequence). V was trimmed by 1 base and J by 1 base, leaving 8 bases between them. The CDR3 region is CASSIGIVSYEQYF. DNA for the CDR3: TGTGCCAGTAGTATAGGGATAGTTTCCTACGAGCAGTACTTC.

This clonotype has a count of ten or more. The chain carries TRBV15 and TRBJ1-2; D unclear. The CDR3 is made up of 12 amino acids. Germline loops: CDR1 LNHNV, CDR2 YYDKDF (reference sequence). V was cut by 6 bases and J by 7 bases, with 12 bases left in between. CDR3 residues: CATSQEVGGYTF. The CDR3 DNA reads TGTGCCACCAGTCAGGAGGTCGGTGGCTACACCTTC.

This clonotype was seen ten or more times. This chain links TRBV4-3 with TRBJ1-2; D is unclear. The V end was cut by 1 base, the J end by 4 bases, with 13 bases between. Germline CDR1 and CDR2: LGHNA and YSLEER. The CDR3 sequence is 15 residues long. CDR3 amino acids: CASSQGAGTPYGYTF. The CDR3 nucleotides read TGCGCCAGCAGCCAAGGGGCAGGAACCCCCTATGGCTACACCTTC.

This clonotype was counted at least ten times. For the CDR3, the DNA is TGCGCCAGCAGCTTAGGGGGGCCTGAGCCCTACGAGCAGTACTTC. It translates to CASSLGGPEPYEQYF. V is TRBV5-1 and J is TRBJ2-7, with D perhaps matching TRBD1 or TRBD2 (6 bases each). V was trimmed by 2 bases and J by 2 bases, leaving 14 bases between them. Germline V CDR1 and CDR2: SGHRS, YFSETQ. The CDR3 is made up of 15 amino acids.

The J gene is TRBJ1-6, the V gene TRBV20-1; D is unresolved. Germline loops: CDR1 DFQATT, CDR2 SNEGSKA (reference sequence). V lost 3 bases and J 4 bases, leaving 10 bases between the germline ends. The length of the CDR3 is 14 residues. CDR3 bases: TGCAGTGCTAGGGCAGAAACTTATAATTCACCCCTCCACTTT. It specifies CSARAETYNSPLHF.

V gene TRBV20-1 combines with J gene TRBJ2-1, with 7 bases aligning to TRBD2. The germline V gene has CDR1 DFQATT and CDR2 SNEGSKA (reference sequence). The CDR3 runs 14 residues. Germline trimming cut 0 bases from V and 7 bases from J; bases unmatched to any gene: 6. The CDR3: CSAREAGVENEQFF. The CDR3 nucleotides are TGCAGTGCTAGAGAGGCGGGAGTCGAGAATGAGCAGTTCTTC.

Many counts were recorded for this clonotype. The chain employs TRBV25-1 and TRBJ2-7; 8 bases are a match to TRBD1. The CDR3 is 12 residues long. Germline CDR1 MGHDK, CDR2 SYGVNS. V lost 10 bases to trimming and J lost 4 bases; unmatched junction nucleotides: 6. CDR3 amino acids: CATQDRAYEQYF. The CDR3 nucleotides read TGTGCCACCCAGGACAGGGCTTACGAGCAGTACTTC.

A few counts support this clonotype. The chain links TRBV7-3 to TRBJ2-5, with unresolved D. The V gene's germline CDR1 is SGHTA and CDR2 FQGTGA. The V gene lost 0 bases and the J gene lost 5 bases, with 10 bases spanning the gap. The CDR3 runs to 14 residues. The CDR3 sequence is CASSLTGSRETQYF. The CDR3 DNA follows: TGTGCCAGCAGCTTAACGGGATCGCGGGAGACCCAGTACTTC.

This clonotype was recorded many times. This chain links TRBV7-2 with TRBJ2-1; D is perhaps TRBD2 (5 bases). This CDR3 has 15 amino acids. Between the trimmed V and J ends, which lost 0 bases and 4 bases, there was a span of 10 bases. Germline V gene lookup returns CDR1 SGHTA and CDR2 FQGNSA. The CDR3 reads CASSLASELYNEQFF. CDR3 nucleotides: TGTGCCAGCAGCTTAGCTAGCGAACTATACAATGAGCAGTTCTTC.

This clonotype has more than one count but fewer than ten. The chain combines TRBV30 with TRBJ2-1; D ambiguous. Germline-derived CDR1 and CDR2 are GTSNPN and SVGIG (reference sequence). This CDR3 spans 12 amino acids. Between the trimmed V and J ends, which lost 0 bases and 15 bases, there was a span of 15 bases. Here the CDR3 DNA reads TGTGCCTGGAGTGTACAGAACGATCTGGTGTTCTTC. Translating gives CAWSVQNDLVFF. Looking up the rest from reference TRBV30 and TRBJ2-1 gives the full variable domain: SQTIHQWPATLVQPVGSPLSLECTVEGTSNPNLYWYRQAAGRGLQLLFYSVGIGQISSEVPQNLSASRPQDRQFILSSKKLLLSDSGFYLCAWSVQNDLVFFGPGTRLTVL.

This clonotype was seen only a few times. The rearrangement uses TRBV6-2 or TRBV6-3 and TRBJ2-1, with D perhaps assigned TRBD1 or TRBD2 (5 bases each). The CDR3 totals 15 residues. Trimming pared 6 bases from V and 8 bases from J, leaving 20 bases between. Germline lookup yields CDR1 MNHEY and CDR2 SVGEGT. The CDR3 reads CASSPGRTRRDEQFF. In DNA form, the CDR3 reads TGTGCCAGCAGCCCGGGACGGACAAGAAGGGATGAGCAGTTCTTC.

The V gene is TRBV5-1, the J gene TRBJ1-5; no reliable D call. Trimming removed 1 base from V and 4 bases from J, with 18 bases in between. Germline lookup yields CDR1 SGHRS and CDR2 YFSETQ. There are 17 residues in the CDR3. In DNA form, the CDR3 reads TGCGCCAGCAGCTTGCTGGCCTTGCCCACCCTAAATCAGCCCCAGCATTTT. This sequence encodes CASSLLALPTLNQPQHF.

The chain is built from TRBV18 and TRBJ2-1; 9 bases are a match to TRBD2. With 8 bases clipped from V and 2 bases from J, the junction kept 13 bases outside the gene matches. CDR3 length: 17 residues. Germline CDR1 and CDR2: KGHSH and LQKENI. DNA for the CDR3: TGTGCCAGCGCCCATCCAGGCGGGAGGGGGACCTACAATGAGCAGTTCTTC. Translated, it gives CASAHPGGRGTYNEQFF.

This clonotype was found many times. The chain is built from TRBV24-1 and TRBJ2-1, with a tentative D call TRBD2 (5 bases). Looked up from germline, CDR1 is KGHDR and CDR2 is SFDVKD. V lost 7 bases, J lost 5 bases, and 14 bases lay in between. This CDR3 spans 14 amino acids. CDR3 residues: CATSSGGPHNEQFF. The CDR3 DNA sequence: TGTGCCACCAGCTCCGGAGGACCACACAATGAGCAGTTCTTC.

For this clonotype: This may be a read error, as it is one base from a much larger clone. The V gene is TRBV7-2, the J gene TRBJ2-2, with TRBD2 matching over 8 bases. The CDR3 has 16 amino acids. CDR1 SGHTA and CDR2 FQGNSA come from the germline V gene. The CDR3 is CASSSRLAYLTGELVF. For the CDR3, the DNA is TGTGCCAGCAGCTCTCGACTAGCGTACCTCACCGGGGAGCTGGTTTTT. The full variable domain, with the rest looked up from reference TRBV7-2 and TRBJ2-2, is GAGVSQSPSNKVTEKGKDVELRCDPISGHTALYWYRQSLGQGLEFLIYFQGNSAPDKSGLPSDRFSAERTGGSVSTLTIQRTQQEDSAVYLCASSSRLAYLTGELVFGEGSRLTVL.

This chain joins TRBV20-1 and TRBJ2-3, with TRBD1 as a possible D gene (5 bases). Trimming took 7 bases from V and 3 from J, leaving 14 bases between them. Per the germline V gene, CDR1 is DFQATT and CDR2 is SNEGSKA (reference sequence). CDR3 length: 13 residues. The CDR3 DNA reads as TGCAGTGTTCATTGGGGCAGAACAGATACGCAGTATTTT. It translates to CSVHWGRTDTQYF.